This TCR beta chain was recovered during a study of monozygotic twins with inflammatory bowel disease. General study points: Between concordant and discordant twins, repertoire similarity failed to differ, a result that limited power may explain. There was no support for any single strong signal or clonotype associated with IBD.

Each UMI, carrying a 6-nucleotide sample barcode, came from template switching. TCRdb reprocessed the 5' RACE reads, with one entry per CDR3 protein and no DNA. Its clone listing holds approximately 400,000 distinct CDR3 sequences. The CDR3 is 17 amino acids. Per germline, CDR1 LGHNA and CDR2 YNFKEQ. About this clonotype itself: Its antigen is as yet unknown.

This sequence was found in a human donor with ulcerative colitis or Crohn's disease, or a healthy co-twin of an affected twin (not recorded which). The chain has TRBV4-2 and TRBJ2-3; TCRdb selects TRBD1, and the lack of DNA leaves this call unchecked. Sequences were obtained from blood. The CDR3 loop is CASSQPNGGGGPSAQYF.